A single sample is the source of the 16 T cell receptor beta chains below, sequenced in a study of blood T cell repertoires in COVID-19. The repertoire was sequenced with immunoSEQ multiplex PCR; TCRdb's copy has only in-frame clones and lacks some. This table has 24,000 or so clones, 80% appearing once. Sequenced sample: peripheral blood. Receptor source: a woman aged 80 or older with acute or convalescent COVID-19.

The chain links TRBV7-2 to TRBJ1-2; perhaps TRBD1 as D (5 bases). Per the germline V gene, CDR1 is SGHTA and CDR2 is FQGNSA. Trimming took off 4 bases at V and 7 bases at J, with 16 bases between the two ends. The CDR3 is made up of 14 amino acids. For the CDR3, the DNA is TGTGCCAGCAGCTGGAGGGACCCCACGGGTGGCTACACCTTC. Amino acid sequence: CASSWRDPTGGYTF.

The chain links TRBV10-3 to TRBJ2-1; D is perhaps TRBD2 (5 bases). The germline V gene has CDR1 ENHRY and CDR2 SYGVKD. Deletions cut 10 bases from V and 8 bases from J, with 12 bases between. The CDR3 runs 11 residues. CDR3 coding DNA: TGTGCCACCAGGAAGGAGGATGAGCAGTTCTTC. Amino acids: CATRKEDEQFF.

The rearrangement joins TRBV24-1 to TRBJ1-6, with D possibly TRBD1 on 5 matching bases. The V end lost 7 bases, the J end lost 5 bases, and 14 bases lay between the germline ends. CDR1 and CDR2 (germline): KGHDR, SFDVKD. This CDR3 has 15 amino acids. The CDR3 coding sequence is TGTGCCACCAGCGCGCCGGGGGTGAATAATTCACCCCTCCACTTT. Protein product: CATSAPGVNNSPLHF.

The J gene is TRBJ1-5, the V gene TRBV19; 8 nucleotides line up with TRBD1. CDR1 and CDR2 (germline): LNHDA, SQIVND (reference sequence). The CDR3 runs to 16 residues. V dropped 5 bases and J dropped 1; count of bases not matched to a gene: 7. The CDR3 region has the DNA TGTGCCAGTAGTGCTAACCAGGGGGCGAGCAATCAGCCCCAGCATTTT. It is translated as CASSANQGASNQPQHF. Full variable domain (missing parts from reference TRBV19 and TRBJ1-5): DGGITQSPKYLFRKEGQNVTLSCEQNLNHDAMYWYRQDPGQGLRLIYYSQIVNDFQKGDIAEGYSVSREKKESFPLTVTSAQKNPTAFYLCASSANQGASNQPQHFGDGTRLSIL.

The genes are TRBV7-6 and TRBJ2-3; D not certain. CDR1 SGHVS and CDR2 FNYEAQ come from the germline V gene. This CDR3 contains 14 residues. V lost 3 bases and J lost 0, with 7 bases in between. The CDR3 DNA sequence: TGTGCCAGCAGCTTTAAGACTAGCACAGATACGCAGTATTTT. This codes for CASSFKTSTDTQYF. The whole variable domain, remainder taken from reference TRBV7-6 and TRBJ2-3, is GAGVSQSPRYKVTKRGQDVALRCDPISGHVSLYWYRQALGQGPEFLTYFNYEAQQDKSGLPNDRFSAERPEGSISTLTIQRTEQRDSAMYRCASSFKTSTDTQYFGPGTRLTVL.

The chain recombines TRBV10-3 with TRBJ2-7; TRBD1 matches at 8 bases. V lost 5 bases and J lost 4; bases outside the gene matches: 4. The CDR3 consists of 13 residues. Germline-derived CDR1 and CDR2 are ENHRY and SYGVKD. In DNA, the CDR3 is TGTGCCATCAGTCAGGGGGCGGGGTACGAGCAGTACTTC. Protein product: CAISQGAGYEQYF.

The CDR3, as DNA: TGTGCCAGCAGCCCACCGGGATCCGGGCTCCATGAAGCTTTCTTT. It encodes CASSPPGSGLHEAFF. The chain recombines TRBV3-1 (or the pseudogene TRBV3-2) with TRBJ1-1; D gene uncertain. Trimming removed 4 bases from V and 7 bases from J, with 19 bases in between. The germline CDR1 and CDR2 sequences are LGHDT and YNNKEL (reference sequence). The CDR3 is 15 amino acids.

The chain joins TRBV18 to TRBJ2-1; TRBD2 matches at 13 bases. The CDR3 extends over 19 amino acids. The germline gives CDR1 KGHSH, CDR2 LQKENI. V trimming: 0 bases; J trimming: 2 bases; junction bases outside the gene matches: 7. CDR3 DNA sequence: TGTGCCAGCTCACCACCCGGGACTAGCGGGAAGGGGGCCTACAATGAGCAGTTCTTC. Translation: CASSPPGTSGKGAYNEQFF.

The rearrangement uses TRBV3-1 (or the pseudogene TRBV3-2) and TRBJ2-1; possible D gene TRBD2, 6 bases. Germline assignment: CDR1 LGHDT and CDR2 YNNKEL (reference sequence). This CDR3 region has 15 residues. The V and J ends lost 6 bases and 3 bases respectively, with 15 bases between them. The CDR3 protein is CASRLAMTSYNEQFF. Here the CDR3 DNA reads TGTGCCAGCAGGCTTGCTATGACTAGCTACAATGAGCAGTTCTTC.

The V gene is TRBV15, the J gene TRBJ2-1; 10 bases match TRBD2. CDR1 LNHNV and CDR2 YYDKDF come from the germline V gene (reference sequence). The V gene end was trimmed by 2 bases and the J gene end by 5 bases; junction bases not matched to a gene: 6. The CDR3 length is 16 residues. CDR3 residues: CATSRILAGSDNEQFF. In nucleotides, the CDR3 is TGTGCCACCAGCAGAATACTAGCGGGATCGGACAATGAGCAGTTCTTC.

This clone is a singleton in its sample. The gene calls are TRBV5-1 and TRBJ2-1; 9 positions match TRBD1. CDR3 length: 16 amino acids. With V trimmed by 4 bases and J by 8 bases, 13 bases remained unmatched. Germline lookup yields CDR1 SGHRS and CDR2 YFSETQ. The CDR3 region has the DNA TGCGCCAGCAGCCCGGTCGGGACAGGGTATTATGATGAGCAGTTCTTC. Its translation: CASSPVGTGYYDEQFF.

This clone appeared once. The V call is TRBV5-1, the J call TRBJ2-5, with 10 bases that match TRBD2. CDR1 is SGHRS, CDR2 YFSETQ, per germline. The CDR3 sequence is 16 residues long. V shed 0 bases, J shed 2 bases, and the junction held 4 bases outside the gene matches. The CDR3 is CASSLEGTSVQETQYF. For the CDR3, the DNA is TGCGCCAGCAGCTTGGAAGGGACTAGCGTGCAAGAGACCCAGTACTTC.

V and J are TRBV19 and TRBJ2-2, with 10 bases matching TRBD2. The CDR3 is 17 amino acids. Trimming at V came to 10 bases and at J to 6 bases, leaving 17 bases not matched to a gene. CDR1 is LNHDA and CDR2 is SQIVND in the germline V gene (reference sequence). CDR3 coding DNA: TGTGCCACGGGACGGCTAGCGGGAGTGGGGGGCGCCGGGGAGCTGTTTTTT. Translation: CATGRLAGVGGAGELFF.

V and J are TRBV6-4 and TRBJ2-3, with no clear D. V lost 0 bases and J lost 2, with 6 bases in between. Germline loops: CDR1 MRHNA, CDR2 SNTAGT. The CDR3 length is 14 residues. The CDR3 DNA follows: TGTGCCAGCAGTGACTCACAGAACACAGATACGCAGTATTTT. Translation: CASSDSQNTDTQYF.

Only one count was recorded for this clone. The V gene is TRBV4-2, the J gene TRBJ2-7; 8 nucleotides line up with TRBD1. Losses at the gene ends were 0 bases for V and 0 bases for J; bases not matched to a gene: 4. Germline V gene sequence: CDR1 LGHNA, CDR2 YNFKEQ. The CDR3 loop spans 16 amino acids. CDR3 protein: CASSQEGQENSYEQYF. The CDR3 DNA is TGTGCCAGCAGCCAAGAGGGACAGGAGAACTCCTACGAGCAGTACTTC.

The chain carries TRBV6-2 or TRBV6-3 and TRBJ1-1, with D possibly TRBD1 on 6 matching bases. The CDR3 consists of 11 residues. The germline gives CDR1 MNHEY, CDR2 SVGEGT. Trimming took 6 bases from V and 8 from J, leaving 10 bases between them. CDR3 sequence reads: CASSSTGEAFF. The CDR3 DNA is TGTGCCAGCAGCTCAACAGGGGAAGCTTTCTTT.